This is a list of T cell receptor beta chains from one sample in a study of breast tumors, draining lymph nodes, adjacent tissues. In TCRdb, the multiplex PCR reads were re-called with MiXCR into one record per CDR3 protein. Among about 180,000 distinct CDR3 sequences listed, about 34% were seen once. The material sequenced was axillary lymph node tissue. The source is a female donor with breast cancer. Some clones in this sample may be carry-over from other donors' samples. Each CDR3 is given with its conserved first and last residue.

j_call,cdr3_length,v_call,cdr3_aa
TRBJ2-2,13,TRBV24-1,CATSDPRWGELFF
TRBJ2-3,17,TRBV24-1,CATSDEQGRSLTDTQYF
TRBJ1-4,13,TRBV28,CASWTAHNEKLFF
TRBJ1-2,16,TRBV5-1,CASSSERDTSNYGYTF
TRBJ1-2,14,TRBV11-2,CASSGQQGTYGHTF
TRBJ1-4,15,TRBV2,CASIKGQATNEKLLF
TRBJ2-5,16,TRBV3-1,CASSQWVAMEKETQYF
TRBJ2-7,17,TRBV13,CASSFRLAGGPGYEQYF
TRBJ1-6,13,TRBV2,CASRTGMNSPLHF
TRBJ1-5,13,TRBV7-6,CASSQDDEQPQHF
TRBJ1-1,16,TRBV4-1,CASSPTGTRPNTEAFF
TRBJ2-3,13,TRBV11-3,CASSFATTDTQYF
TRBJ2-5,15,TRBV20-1,CSARDGTGGRETQYF
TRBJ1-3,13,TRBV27,CASSVGWGNTIYF
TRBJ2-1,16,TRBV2,CASSIGGLAINNEQFF
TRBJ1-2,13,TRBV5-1,CASSPLGEDGYTF